This T cell receptor beta chain was documented in a study of cytomegalovirus exposure and HLA in healthy donors. Primers included in the PCR were 60 Vbeta and 13 Jbeta primers. Using immunoSEQ multiplex PCR, the repertoire was profiled, and TCRdb retains in-frame clones only, with some absent. The sample has 100,000 to 120,000 clones; 13% to 15% are singletons. V was clipped by 6 bases and J by 2 bases; unmatched bases: 7. The germline V gene has CDR1 LNHDA and CDR2 SQIVND (reference sequence). The CDR3 extends over 15 amino acids. General observations from the study: Across donors, most TCRs were seen rarely, yet some public ones were widespread. Follow-up analysis later connected one missense variant in DCLRE1C with trimming of TCR beta V- and J-genes.

Participants comprised healthy donors of bone marrow. In the case of this clone: Its matching antigen is unknown.

The sample comprised PBMCs. This sequence was found in a female donor in good health and CMV-seronegative. The chain recombines TRBV19 with TRBJ2-3; 8 positions agree with TRBD2. The CDR3 reads CASRRRGANTDTQYF. The CDR3 region has the DNA TGTGCCAGTAGAAGGCGGGGGGCCAACACAGATACGCAGTATTTT.